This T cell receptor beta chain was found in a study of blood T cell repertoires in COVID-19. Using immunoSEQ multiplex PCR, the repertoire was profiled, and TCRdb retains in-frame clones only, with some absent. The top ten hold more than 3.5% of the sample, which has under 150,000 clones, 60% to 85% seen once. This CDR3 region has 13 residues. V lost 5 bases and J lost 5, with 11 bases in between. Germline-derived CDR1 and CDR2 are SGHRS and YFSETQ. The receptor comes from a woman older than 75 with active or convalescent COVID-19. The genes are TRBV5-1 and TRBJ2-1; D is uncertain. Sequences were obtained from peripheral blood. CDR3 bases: TGCGCCAGCAGTATCTCGCAGAACAATGAGCAGTTCTTC. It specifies CASSISQNNEQFF.